These T cell receptor beta chains were read from a single sample in a study of blood T cell repertoires in COVID-19. The repertoire was sequenced with immunoSEQ multiplex PCR; TCRdb's copy has only in-frame clones and lacks some. Found here are about 71,000 clones, just over 85% of them singletons; the top ten hold roughly 2%. The sample consisted of peripheral blood. All receptors derive from a man aged 25 to 45 with acute or convalescent COVID-19. Each CDR3 is given with its conserved first and last residue. D genes are given only for firm matches. Where a row states a size, it is once, few, many or the class of an expanded clone; other rows omit it.

>TRBV12-3/TRBV12-4|.|TRBD1|TRBJ1-1
TGTGCCAGCACGACAGGGCTCACTGAAGCTTTCTTT
CASTTGLTEAFF
>TRBV7-9|.|.|TRBJ1-2
TGTGCCAGCAGCTTAGAAGCAGGGAGGGGCTATGGCTACACCTTC
CASSLEAGRGYGYTF
>TRBV2|.|TRBD2|TRBJ2-5
TGTGCCAGCAGGGGGAACCCTAGACTAGCGGGGGGGCCCAATCGATCCGAGACCCAGTACTTC
CASRGNPRLAGGPNRSETQYF
>TRBV28|.|.|TRBJ2-4
TGTGCCAGCAGTTTATTTAAGCCAGGGGCGAGATACATTCAGTACTTC
CASSLFKPGARYIQYF
>TRBV9|.|TRBD1|TRBJ2-3
TGTGCCAGCAGCCCCTGGAAGGGGGCAGGAGATACGCAGTATTTT
CASSPWKGAGDTQYF
>TRBV7-2|few|.|TRBJ2-7
TGTGCCAGCAGCCACAGTCCGGGGGAGCAGTACTTC
CASSHSPGEQYF
>TRBV5-4|.|.|TRBJ2-5
TGTGCCAGCAGTAGGCGGGGGCTGGCGACCCAGTACTTC
CASSRRGLATQYF
>TRBV5-6|.|.|TRBJ2-5
TGTGCCAGCAGCCGGACACTCCAAGAGACCCAGTACTTC
CASSRTLQETQYF
>TRBV6-5|few|TRBD1|TRBJ1-4
TGTGCCAGCGAGGACAGGGATCGGGGTGAAAAACTGTTTTTT
CASEDRDRGEKLFF
>TRBV4-2|.|.|TRBJ1-3
TGTGCCAGCAGCCAAGATCTAGGACACCTCTCTGGAAACACCATATATTTT
CASSQDLGHLSGNTIYF
>TRBV15|.|.|TRBJ1-5
TGTGCCACCAGCAGAGATCCGACGGGTGAGAGCAATCAGCCCCAGCATTTT
CATSRDPTGESNQPQHF
>TRBV6-5|.|TRBD2|TRBJ2-1
TGTGCCAGCAGTTATCGAAGCGGGGGGTTCAATGAGCAGTTCTTC
CASSYRSGGFNEQFF
>TRBV14|few|.|TRBJ1-1
TGTGCCAGCAGCCAAGACAGGGTCTACACTGAAGCTTTCTTT
CASSQDRVYTEAFF
>TRBV11-2|.|.|TRBJ1-5
TGTGCCAGCAGCTTAGGGGGCAGGGGCAATCAGCCCCAGCATTTT
CASSLGGRGNQPQHF
>TRBV9|once|TRBD2|TRBJ2-1
TGTGCCAGCAGCGTAGAGGGGACTAGCGGGTGGGATGAGCAGTTCTTC
CASSVEGTSGWDEQFF
>TRBV7-8|.|TRBD1|TRBJ1-1
TGTGCCAGCAGCTTGACAGGGGGCACTGAAGCTTTCTTT
CASSLTGGTEAFF
>TRBV7-8|.|.|TRBJ2-1
TGTGCCAGCAGCTTAGCCGCAGGGGTGGTCCACAATGAGCAGTTCTTC
CASSLAAGVVHNEQFF
>TRBV7-8|once|.|TRBJ2-1
TGTGCCAGCAGCTTAGTAATCGACAATGAGCAGTTCTTC
CASSLVIDNEQFF
>TRBV21-1|.|.|TRBJ2-7
TGTGCCAGCAGCAAACGACTAGCCCTATTCTGTTACGAGCAGTACTTC
CASSKRLALFCYEQYF
>TRBV7-2|once|.|TRBJ1-1
TGTGCCAGCAGCTTACGCTCAGGGAACACTGAAGCTTTCTTT
CASSLRSGNTEAFF
>TRBV29-1|once|TRBD2|TRBJ2-1
TGCAGCGTGTGTAGTCCGGGACTAGGAGACTACAATGAGCAGTTCTTC
CSVCSPGLGDYNEQFF
>TRBV27|.|.|TRBJ2-6
TGTGCCAGCAGTAGAACAGGTGGACCCTCTGGGGCCAACGTCCTGACTTTC
CASSRTGGPSGANVLTF
>TRBV4-1|.|TRBD1|TRBJ1-4
TGCGCCAGCAGCTCAGGGGGACAGGGGCCCGATAATGAAAAACTGTTTTTT
CASSSGGQGPDNEKLFF
>TRBV19|.|TRBD1|TRBJ1-5
TGTGCCAGCTGTCCCGGCAGGGGGAAGCCCCAGCATTTT
CASCPGRGKPQHF
>TRBV7-2|once|.|TRBJ1-3
TGTGCCAGCAGCTTAGGCGGGGCGCCCTCTGGAAACACCATATATTTT
CASSLGGAPSGNTIYF
>TRBV6-1|.|.|TRBJ2-5
TGTGCCAGCAGTGAAGTCGCGGACAGCCAAGAGACCCAGTACTTC
CASSEVADSQETQYF
>TRBV5-1|.|TRBD1|TRBJ1-1
TGCGCCAGCAGCGGAACCCAGGGGGTAGGAACTGAAGCTTTCTTT
CASSGTQGVGTEAFF